These T cell receptor beta chains were read from a single sample in a study of cytomegalovirus exposure and HLA in healthy donors. TCRdb keeps only in-frame clones here, not all; method: immunoSEQ multiplex PCR. The repertoire holds about 400,000 clones, with around 86% as singletons. The sequenced sample was PBMCs. The origin of the receptors is a woman between 18 and 29 years old in good health and CMV-seronegative. Each CDR3 is given with its conserved first and last residue. A D gene is named only where the DNA matches it firmly. The size of a clone is reported for some rows only, either as once, few or many, or as a class for expanded clones.

d_gene: TRBD1
abundance: .
j_gene: TRBJ1-2
v_gene: TRBV5-1
CDR3aa: CASSMQDRDNGYTF
CDR3nt: TGCGCCAGCAGCATGCAGGACAGGGATAATGGCTACACCTTC

d_gene: TRBD2
abundance: .
j_gene: TRBJ2-1
v_gene: TRBV7-9
CDR3aa: CASSFLAGQPYNEQFF
CDR3nt: TGTGCCAGCAGCTTCCTAGCGGGTCAACCTTACAATGAGCAGTTCTTC

d_gene: .
abundance: .
j_gene: TRBJ2-1
v_gene: TRBV6-4
CDR3aa: CASSEQGWGEQFF
CDR3nt: TGTGCCAGCAGTGAACAGGGATGGGGTGAGCAGTTCTTC

d_gene: TRBD1
abundance: .
j_gene: TRBJ1-4
v_gene: TRBV6-1
CDR3aa: CASSEGVGGGEKLFF
CDR3nt: TGTGCCAGCAGTGAAGGAGTAGGGGGCGGTGAAAAACTGTTTTTT

d_gene: TRBD2
abundance: .
j_gene: TRBJ2-1
v_gene: TRBV19
CDR3aa: CASSFARGGRGSNEQFF
CDR3nt: TGTGCCAGTAGTTTCGCTAGGGGAGGGAGAGGGTCCAATGAGCAGTTCTTC

d_gene: .
abundance: few
j_gene: TRBJ2-7
v_gene: TRBV7-6
CDR3aa: CASSLDWEQYF
CDR3nt: TGTGCCAGCAGCTTAGACTGGGAGCAGTACTTC

d_gene: .
abundance: .
j_gene: TRBJ2-3
v_gene: TRBV2
CDR3aa: CASSVAFRGTDTQYF
CDR3nt: TGTGCCAGCAGTGTGGCCTTCCGGGGTACAGATACGCAGTATTTT

d_gene: TRBD2
abundance: .
j_gene: TRBJ2-2
v_gene: TRBV5-4
CDR3aa: CASSLLAGDTGELFF
CDR3nt: TGTGCCAGCAGCTTGTTGGCGGGGGACACCGGGGAGCTGTTTTTT

d_gene: .
abundance: .
j_gene: TRBJ2-5
v_gene: TRBV19
CDR3aa: CASSIEAGETQYF
CDR3nt: TGTGCCAGTAGTATTGAAGCTGGAGAGACCCAGTACTTC

d_gene: TRBD2
abundance: .
j_gene: TRBJ2-5
v_gene: TRBV28
CDR3aa: CASSSRLAGGVGETQYF
CDR3nt: TGTGCCAGCAGTTCCAGACTAGCGGGAGGCGTAGGAGAGACCCAGTACTTC

d_gene: .
abundance: .
j_gene: TRBJ1-1
v_gene: TRBV18
CDR3aa: CASSSGTPWEAFF
CDR3nt: TGTGCCAGCTCATCTGGGACACCGTGGGAGGCTTTCTTT

d_gene: .
abundance: .
j_gene: TRBJ2-1
v_gene: TRBV10-1
CDR3aa: CATQGSYNEQFF
CDR3nt: TGCGCCACCCAGGGATCCTACAATGAGCAGTTCTTC

d_gene: .
abundance: once
j_gene: TRBJ1-3
v_gene: TRBV5-1
CDR3aa: CASSLDRYGLTSGNTIYF
CDR3nt: TGCGCCAGCAGCTTGGATCGTTATGGGCTGACCTCTGGAAACACCATATATTTT

d_gene: .
abundance: .
j_gene: TRBJ2-1
v_gene: TRBV5-1
CDR3aa: CASSSTGLKELDDEQFF
CDR3nt: TGCGCCAGCAGCTCTACGGGACTGAAAGAATTAGACGATGAGCAGTTCTTC

d_gene: .
abundance: .
j_gene: TRBJ2-5
v_gene: TRBV15
CDR3aa: CATNRRGETQYF
CDR3nt: TGTGCCACCAATCGAAGGGGGGAGACCCAGTACTTC

d_gene: TRBD1
abundance: .
j_gene: TRBJ2-7
v_gene: TRBV6-5
CDR3aa: CASSYSQGSYEQYF
CDR3nt: TGTGCCAGCAGTTACTCACAGGGGTCCTACGAGCAGTACTTC

d_gene: TRBD1
abundance: .
j_gene: TRBJ1-1
v_gene: TRBV10-3
CDR3aa: CASGTGGSTEAFF
CDR3nt: TGTGCCAGTGGGACAGGAGGGAGCACTGAAGCTTTCTTT

d_gene: TRBD1
abundance: .
j_gene: TRBJ1-2
v_gene: TRBV28
CDR3aa: CASSFDRAGYTF
CDR3nt: TGTGCCAGCAGTTTCGACAGGGCTGGCTACACCTTC

d_gene: .
abundance: .
j_gene: TRBJ2-1
v_gene: TRBV7-2
CDR3aa: CASSRQVYNEQFF
CDR3nt: TGTGCCAGCAGTCGACAAGTTTACAATGAGCAGTTCTTC

d_gene: TRBD2
abundance: .
j_gene: TRBJ2-3
v_gene: TRBV30
CDR3aa: CAWRTSGRTDTQYF
CDR3nt: TGTGCCTGGAGGACTAGCGGTCGCACAGATACGCAGTATTTT

d_gene: TRBD2
abundance: once
j_gene: TRBJ2-2
v_gene: TRBV18
CDR3aa: CASSPTSGTNTGELFF
CDR3nt: TGTGCCAGCTCACCGACTAGCGGGACGAACACCGGGGAGCTGTTTTTT

d_gene: .
abundance: .
j_gene: TRBJ2-7
v_gene: TRBV6-5
CDR3aa: CASSYTTGTFYEQYF
CDR3nt: TGTGCCAGCAGTTATACCACAGGGACCTTCTACGAGCAGTACTTC

d_gene: TRBD2
abundance: .
j_gene: TRBJ2-7
v_gene: TRBV5-4
CDR3aa: CASSLEKAAGVTYEQYF
CDR3nt: TGTGCCAGCAGCTTGGAGAAAGCAGCGGGAGTCACGTACGAGCAGTACTTC

d_gene: .
abundance: .
j_gene: TRBJ2-1
v_gene: TRBV29-1
CDR3aa: CSVEVRYNEQFF
CDR3nt: TGCAGCGTTGAGGTCAGGTACAATGAGCAGTTCTTC

d_gene: .
abundance: .
j_gene: TRBJ1-3
v_gene: TRBV27
CDR3aa: CASSHGRGNTIYF
CDR3nt: TGTGCCAGCAGCCATGGCCGCGGAAACACCATATATTTT

d_gene: TRBD1
abundance: .
j_gene: TRBJ2-2
v_gene: TRBV9
CDR3aa: CASSASGTGLVTGELFF
CDR3nt: TGTGCCAGCAGCGCCTCCGGGACAGGGTTAGTAACCGGGGAGCTGTTTTTT

d_gene: .
abundance: .
j_gene: TRBJ2-2
v_gene: TRBV27
CDR3aa: CASSALGSVELFF
CDR3nt: TGTGCCAGCAGTGCTCTTGGTTCGGTAGAGCTGTTTTTT

d_gene: .
abundance: once
j_gene: TRBJ2-4
v_gene: TRBV6-1
CDR3aa: CASRGENLAKNIQYF
CDR3nt: TGTGCCAGCAGAGGGGAAAACTTAGCCAAAAACATTCAGTACTTC

d_gene: TRBD2
abundance: .
j_gene: TRBJ2-7
v_gene: TRBV7-6
CDR3aa: CASSLASTSGLLYEQYF
CDR3nt: TGTGCCAGCAGCTTAGCTTCGACTAGCGGATTACTCTACGAGCAGTACTTC

d_gene: .
abundance: .
j_gene: TRBJ2-7
v_gene: TRBV9
CDR3aa: CASSIQVSSYEQYF
CDR3nt: TGTGCCAGCAGCATCCAGGTGAGCTCCTACGAGCAGTACTTC

d_gene: .
abundance: .
j_gene: TRBJ1-6
v_gene: TRBV6-5
CDR3aa: CASSYSSRVNSPLHF
CDR3nt: TGTGCCAGCAGTTACTCATCCAGGGTAAATTCACCCCTCCACTTT

d_gene: TRBD1
abundance: .
j_gene: TRBJ2-5
v_gene: TRBV28
CDR3aa: CASSPTGLEETQYF
CDR3nt: TGTGCCAGCAGTCCGACAGGGTTGGAGGAGACCCAGTACTTC

d_gene: TRBD2
abundance: few
j_gene: TRBJ2-4
v_gene: TRBV6-6
CDR3aa: CASTDHRTGGNIQYF
CDR3nt: TGTGCCAGCACCGACCACCGGACGGGAGGGAACATTCAGTACTTC

d_gene: TRBD2
abundance: .
j_gene: TRBJ2-3
v_gene: TRBV18
CDR3aa: CASSPQRGAPNTQYF
CDR3nt: TGTGCCAGCTCACCACAGCGGGGGGCCCCTAATACGCAGTATTTT

d_gene: .
abundance: few
j_gene: TRBJ1-6
v_gene: TRBV7-9
CDR3aa: CASSSQGRTNSPLHF
CDR3nt: TGTGCCAGCAGCTCACAGGGACGGACTAATTCACCCCTCCACTTT

d_gene: .
abundance: .
j_gene: TRBJ2-5
v_gene: TRBV10-3
CDR3aa: CAISGSGWEETQYF
CDR3nt: TGTGCCATCAGCGGGTCGGGGTGGGAAGAGACCCAGTACTTC

d_gene: TRBD1
abundance: .
j_gene: TRBJ2-7
v_gene: TRBV5-4
CDR3aa: CASSPTGGAYEQYF
CDR3nt: TGTGCCAGCAGCCCGACAGGGGGCGCCTACGAGCAGTACTTC

d_gene: .
abundance: .
j_gene: TRBJ2-3
v_gene: TRBV21-1
CDR3aa: CASSTGLRDTQYF
CDR3nt: TGTGCCAGCAGCACGGGACTCCGAGATACGCAGTATTTT

d_gene: .
abundance: once
j_gene: TRBJ2-5
v_gene: TRBV5-1
CDR3aa: CASSLVGGETQYF
CDR3nt: TGCGCCAGCAGCTTGGTCGGGGGAGAGACCCAGTACTTC

d_gene: .
abundance: .
j_gene: TRBJ1-2
v_gene: TRBV6-5
CDR3aa: CASRSLRQPANGYTF
CDR3nt: TGTGCCAGCAGGTCCCTTAGGCAACCAGCGAATGGCTACACCTTC

d_gene: .
abundance: .
j_gene: TRBJ1-2
v_gene: TRBV2
CDR3aa: CASSDLDRSDGYTF
CDR3nt: TGTGCCAGCAGTGACCTGGACAGAAGCGATGGCTACACCTTC

d_gene: .
abundance: .
j_gene: TRBJ2-3
v_gene: TRBV12-5
CDR3aa: CASAAGPGTQYF
CDR3nt: TGTGCTAGTGCCGCGGGGCCAGGTACGCAGTATTTT

d_gene: TRBD1
abundance: .
j_gene: TRBJ2-5
v_gene: TRBV7-6
CDR3aa: CASSYKASGQNQETQYF
CDR3nt: TGTGCCAGCAGCTACAAGGCGTCGGGACAGAACCAAGAGACCCAGTACTTC

d_gene: TRBD1
abundance: once
j_gene: TRBJ2-5
v_gene: TRBV28
CDR3aa: CASSRLGTAQETQYF
CDR3nt: TGTGCCAGCAGCCGACTGGGGACAGCCCAAGAGACCCAGTACTTC

d_gene: .
abundance: .
j_gene: TRBJ1-1
v_gene: TRBV7-3
CDR3aa: CASSLGGLNTEAFF
CDR3nt: TGTGCCAGCAGCTTGGGGGGGCTGAACACTGAAGCTTTCTTT

d_gene: .
abundance: .
j_gene: TRBJ1-2
v_gene: TRBV29-1
CDR3aa: CSVPGQGGFVSYTF
CDR3nt: TGCAGCGTCCCCGGGCAGGGAGGGTTTGTGTCCTACACCTTC

d_gene: .
abundance: few
j_gene: TRBJ1-2
v_gene: TRBV7-2
CDR3aa: CASSLVSYGYTF
CDR3nt: TGTGCCAGCAGCTTAGTCAGCTATGGCTACACCTTC

d_gene: TRBD1
abundance: .
j_gene: TRBJ1-1
v_gene: TRBV7-6
CDR3aa: CASSEEPGQGQNTEAFF
CDR3nt: TGTGCCAGCAGCGAAGAACCGGGACAGGGACAGAACACTGAAGCTTTCTTT

d_gene: TRBD2
abundance: .
j_gene: TRBJ2-1
v_gene: TRBV29-1
CDR3aa: CSVALAGVGNEQFF
CDR3nt: TGCAGCGTTGCCCTAGCGGGAGTAGGGAATGAGCAGTTCTTC

d_gene: TRBD1
abundance: .
j_gene: TRBJ2-7
v_gene: TRBV30
CDR3aa: CAWSAGQGENEQYF
CDR3nt: TGTGCCTGGAGTGCCGGACAGGGGGAGAACGAGCAGTACTTC

d_gene: TRBD1
abundance: .
j_gene: TRBJ1-4
v_gene: TRBV4-1
CDR3aa: CASSQLMTGPRTRVTNEKLFF
CDR3nt: TGCGCCAGCAGCCAGCTAATGACAGGGCCTCGGACGCGCGTGACTAATGAAAAACTGTTTTTT

d_gene: .
abundance: .
j_gene: TRBJ1-1
v_gene: TRBV6-1
CDR3aa: CASSGRNTGNEAFF
CDR3nt: TGTGCCAGCAGTGGGAGAAACACGGGGAACGAAGCTTTCTTT

d_gene: .
abundance: .
j_gene: TRBJ2-7
v_gene: TRBV7-9
CDR3aa: CASSPSRGMQYF
CDR3nt: TGTGCCAGCAGCCCCTCCCGGGGGATGCAGTACTTC

d_gene: .
abundance: .
j_gene: TRBJ2-7
v_gene: TRBV10-1
CDR3aa: CASSETSYEQYF
CDR3nt: TGCGCCAGCAGTGAGACTAGCTACGAGCAGTACTTC

d_gene: .
abundance: .
j_gene: TRBJ1-2
v_gene: TRBV11-3
CDR3aa: CASSLGPGDYGYTF
CDR3nt: TGTGCCAGCAGCTTAGGGCCAGGGGACTATGGCTACACCTTC

d_gene: .
abundance: once
j_gene: TRBJ2-1
v_gene: TRBV7-8
CDR3aa: CASSTLGAGYNEQFF
CDR3nt: TGTGCCAGCAGTACGCTAGGGGCCGGGTACAATGAGCAGTTCTTC

d_gene: .
abundance: .
j_gene: TRBJ1-4
v_gene: TRBV6-1
CDR3aa: CASRQGQSNEKLFF
CDR3nt: TGTGCCAGCAGACAAGGACAGTCTAATGAAAAACTGTTTTTT

d_gene: .
abundance: .
j_gene: TRBJ2-5
v_gene: TRBV30
CDR3aa: CAWRSPPTGGHQETQYF
CDR3nt: TGTGCCTGGAGGTCCCCTCCTACCGGCGGGCACCAAGAGACCCAGTACTTC